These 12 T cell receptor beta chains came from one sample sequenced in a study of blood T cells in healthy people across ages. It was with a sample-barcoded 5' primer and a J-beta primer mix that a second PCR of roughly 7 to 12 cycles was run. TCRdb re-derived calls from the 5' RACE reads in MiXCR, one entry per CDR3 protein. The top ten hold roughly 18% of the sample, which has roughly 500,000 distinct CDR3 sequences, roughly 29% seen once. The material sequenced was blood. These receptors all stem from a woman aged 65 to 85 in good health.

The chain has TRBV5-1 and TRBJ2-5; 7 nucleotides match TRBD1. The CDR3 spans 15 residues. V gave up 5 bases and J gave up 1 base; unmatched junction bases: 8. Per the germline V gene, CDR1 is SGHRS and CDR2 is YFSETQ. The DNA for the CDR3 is TGCGCCAGCAGAGCCCTCGGGACAGCCCAAGAGACCCAGTACTTC. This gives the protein CASRALGTAQETQYF.

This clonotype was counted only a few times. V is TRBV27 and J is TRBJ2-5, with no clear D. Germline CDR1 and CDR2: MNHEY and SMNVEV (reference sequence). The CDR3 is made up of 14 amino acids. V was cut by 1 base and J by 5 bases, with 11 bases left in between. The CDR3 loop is CASSLFGSRETQYF. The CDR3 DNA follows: TGTGCCAGCAGTTTATTTGGGTCTCGGGAGACCCAGTACTTC.

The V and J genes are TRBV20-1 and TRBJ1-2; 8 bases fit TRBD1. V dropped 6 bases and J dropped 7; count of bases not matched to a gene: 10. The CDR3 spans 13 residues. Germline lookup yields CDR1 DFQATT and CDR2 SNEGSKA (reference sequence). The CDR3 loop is CSAPDRGGGGYTF. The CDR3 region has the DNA TGCAGTGCGCCCGACAGGGGTGGGGGTGGCTACACCTTC.

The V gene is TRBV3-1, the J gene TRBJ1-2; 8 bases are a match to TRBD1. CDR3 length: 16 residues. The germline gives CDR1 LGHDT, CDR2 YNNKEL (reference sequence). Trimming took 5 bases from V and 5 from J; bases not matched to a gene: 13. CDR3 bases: TGTGCCAGCAGCAAACAGGGGGTGCCTGTGGTGTATGGCTACACCTTC. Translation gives CASSKQGVPVVYGYTF.

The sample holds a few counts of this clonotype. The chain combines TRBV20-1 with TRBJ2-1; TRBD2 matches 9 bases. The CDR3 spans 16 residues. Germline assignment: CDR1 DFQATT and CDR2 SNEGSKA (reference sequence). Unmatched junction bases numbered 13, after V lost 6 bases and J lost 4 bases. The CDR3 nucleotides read TGCAGTGCCCTGTCAGCGGGGGGCCACTCTTACAATGAGCAGTTCTTC. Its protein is CSALSAGGHSYNEQFF.

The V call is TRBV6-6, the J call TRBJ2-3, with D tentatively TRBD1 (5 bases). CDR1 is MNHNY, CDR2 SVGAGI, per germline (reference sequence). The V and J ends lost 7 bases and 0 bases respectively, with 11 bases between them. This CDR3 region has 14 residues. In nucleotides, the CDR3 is TGTGCCAGCAAGGGGTCCTTTAGCACAGATACGCAGTATTTT. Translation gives CASKGSFSTDTQYF.

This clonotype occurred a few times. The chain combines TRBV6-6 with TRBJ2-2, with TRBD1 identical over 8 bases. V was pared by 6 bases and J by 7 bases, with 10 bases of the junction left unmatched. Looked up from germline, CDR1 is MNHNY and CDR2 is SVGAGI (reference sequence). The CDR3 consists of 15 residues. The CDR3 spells CASRPMDRAGGELFF. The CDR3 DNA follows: TGTGCCAGCAGGCCTATGGACAGGGCGGGCGGGGAGCTGTTTTTT.

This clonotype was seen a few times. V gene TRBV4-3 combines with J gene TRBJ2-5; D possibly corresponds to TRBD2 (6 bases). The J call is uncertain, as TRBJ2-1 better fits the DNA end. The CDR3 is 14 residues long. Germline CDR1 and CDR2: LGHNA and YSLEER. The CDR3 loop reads CASSRGLRYNEQFF. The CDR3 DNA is TGCGCCAGCAGCCGGGGACTTCGTTACAATGAGCAGTTCTTC.

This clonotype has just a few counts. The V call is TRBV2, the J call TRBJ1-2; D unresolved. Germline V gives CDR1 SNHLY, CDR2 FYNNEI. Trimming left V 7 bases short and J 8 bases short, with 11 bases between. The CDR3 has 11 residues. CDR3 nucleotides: TGTGCCAGCAACGCCGCGGGAGGCTACACCTTC. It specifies CASNAAGGYTF.

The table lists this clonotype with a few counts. CDR3 residues: CASTPGSGGYEQYF. The CDR3 DNA sequence: TGTGCCAGCACCCCTGGATCAGGGGGCTACGAGCAGTACTTC. The chain has TRBV7-9 and TRBJ2-7; 7 bases fit TRBD1. V lost 7 bases to trimming and J lost 3 bases; unmatched junction nucleotides: 9. Germline CDR1 and CDR2: SEHNR and FQNEAQ (reference sequence). CDR3 size: 14 residues. Using reference TRBV7-9 and TRBJ2-7 for the parts outside the CDR3, the full variable domain is DTGVSQNPRHKITKRGQNVTFRCDPISEHNRLYWYRQTLGQGPEFLTYFQNEAQLEKSRLLSDRFSAERPKGSFSTLEIQRTEQGDSAMYLCASTPGSGGYEQYFGPGTRLTVT.

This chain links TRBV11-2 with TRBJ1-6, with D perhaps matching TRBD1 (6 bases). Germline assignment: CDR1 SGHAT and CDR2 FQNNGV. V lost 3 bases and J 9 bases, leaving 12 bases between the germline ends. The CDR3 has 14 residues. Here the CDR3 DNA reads TGTGCCAGCAGCTTGAGGGGGGATCCTTCACCCCTCCACTTT. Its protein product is CASSLRGDPSPLHF. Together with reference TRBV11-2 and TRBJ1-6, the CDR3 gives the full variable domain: EAGVAQSPRYKIIEKRQSVAFWCNPISGHATLYWYQQILGQGPKLLIQFQNNGVVDDSQLPKDRFSAERLKGVDSTLKIQPAKLEDSAVYLCASSLRGDPSPLHFGNGTRLTVT.

The CDR3 DNA is TGTGCCAGCAGTGCGCACTCCTACGAGCAGTACTTC. Its protein is CASSAHSYEQYF. The chain joins TRBV25-1 to TRBJ2-7, with no clear D. The ends were cut back, 4 bases at V and 0 bases at J, with 4 bases in the middle. In germline, CDR1 is MGHDK, CDR2 SYGVNS. The CDR3 is 12 amino acids.